This TCR beta chain came from a study of spatial heterogeneity in lung cancer. The time point: sample taken at primary tumor resection. Whole RNA, isolated from tumor, nontumor lung or frozen PBMC, was sequenced without prior sorting. This CDR3 region has 15 residues. Looked up from germline, CDR1 is SGDLS and CDR2 is YYNGEE. V lost 0 bases, J lost 4 bases, and 2 bases stayed unmatched. TCRdb redid the calling of the 5' RACE reads with MiXCR, one entry per CDR3 protein. The sample includes tens of thousands of distinct CDR3 sequences, 9.5% to 15% seen only once; the top ten take more than 40%. The source was PBMCs, collected at surgery. The J gene is TRBJ2-5, the V gene TRBV9, with TRBD1 matching over 11 bases. This clonotype was obtained from a male donor with early-stage non-small cell lung cancer. The CDR3: CASSVGDRGSETQYF. The CDR3 nucleotides are TGTGCCAGCAGCGTAGGGGACAGGGGGTCAGAGACCCAGTACTTC. Complete variable domain (other parts from reference TRBV9 and TRBJ2-5): DSGVTQTPKHLITATGQRVTLRCSPRSGDLSVYWYQQSLDQGLQFLIQYYNGEERAKGNILERFSAQQFPDLHSELNLSSLELGDSALYFCASSVGDRGSETQYFGPGTRLLVL.